This T cell receptor (beta chain) appears in the sequencing data of a study of T cells after yellow fever vaccination. Points from the study as a whole: The secondary response was weaker, and its peak arrived faster, on day 5 versus 15.

5'RACE template switching produced TCR cDNA carrying a universal primer site and UMIs. In TCRdb, the 5' RACE reads were re-called with MiXCR into one record per CDR3 protein. Of roughly 150,000 distinct CDR3 sequences in the sample, approximately 6.6% were seen once. The germline CDR1 and CDR2 sequences are LNHDA and SQIVND (reference sequence). Deletions cut 0 bases from V and 2 bases from J, with 8 bases between. There are 15 residues in the CDR3. This clonotype was counted at least ten times. Its target is unknown. The receptor was derived from a young man who received the YFV17D yellow fever vaccine. The chain carries TRBV19 and TRBJ2-1; tentatively, D is TRBD2 (6 bases). The sequencing here drew on CD4+ T cells sorted from PBMCs, taken 10 days after the yellow fever booster vaccination. DNA of the CDR3: TGTGCCAGTAGTATAGATAGCGGAGCCTACAATGAGCAGTTCTTC. Amino acids: CASSIDSGAYNEQFF.